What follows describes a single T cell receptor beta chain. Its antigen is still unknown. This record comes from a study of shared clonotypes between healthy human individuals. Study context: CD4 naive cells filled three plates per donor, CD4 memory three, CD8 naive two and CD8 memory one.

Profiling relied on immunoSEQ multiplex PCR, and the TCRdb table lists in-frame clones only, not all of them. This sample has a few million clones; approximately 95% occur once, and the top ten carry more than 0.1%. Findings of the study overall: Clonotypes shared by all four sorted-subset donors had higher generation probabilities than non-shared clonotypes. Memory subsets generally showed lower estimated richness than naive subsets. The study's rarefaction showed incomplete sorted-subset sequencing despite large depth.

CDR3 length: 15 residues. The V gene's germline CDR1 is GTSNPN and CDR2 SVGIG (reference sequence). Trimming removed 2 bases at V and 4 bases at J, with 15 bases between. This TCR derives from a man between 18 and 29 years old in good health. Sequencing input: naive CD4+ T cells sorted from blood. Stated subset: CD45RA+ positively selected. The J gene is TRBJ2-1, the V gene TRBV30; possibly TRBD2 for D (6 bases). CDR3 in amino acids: CAWSPTRGEYNEQFF. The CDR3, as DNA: TGTGCCTGGAGTCCGACCCGCGGGGAATACAATGAGCAGTTCTTC.